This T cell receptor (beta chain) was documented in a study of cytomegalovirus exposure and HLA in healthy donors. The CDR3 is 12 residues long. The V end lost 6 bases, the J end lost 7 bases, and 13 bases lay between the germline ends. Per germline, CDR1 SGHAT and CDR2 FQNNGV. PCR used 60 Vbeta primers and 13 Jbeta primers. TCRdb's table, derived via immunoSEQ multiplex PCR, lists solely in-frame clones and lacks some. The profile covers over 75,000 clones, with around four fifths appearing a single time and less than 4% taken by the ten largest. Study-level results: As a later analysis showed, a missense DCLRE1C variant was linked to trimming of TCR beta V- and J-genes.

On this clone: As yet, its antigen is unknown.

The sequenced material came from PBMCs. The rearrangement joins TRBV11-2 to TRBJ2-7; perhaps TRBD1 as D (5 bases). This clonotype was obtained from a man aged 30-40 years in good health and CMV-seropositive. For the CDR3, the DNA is TGTGCCAGCAGTCCAGGGTACTGGGAGCAGTACTTC. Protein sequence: CASSPGYWEQYF.